The 31 T cell receptor gamma chains below all came from one sample that was sequenced in a study of Vγ9Vδ2 T cells in congenital toxoplasmosis. A single-tube template-switch cDNA reaction was primed with TRGC- and TRDC-specific primers. The TRGC primer was designed to target TRGC1 and TRGC2 alike. TCRdb fed the reads to CATT. The table lists under 200 gamma-chain clones, approximately 6% of them singletons. The sample consisted of gamma-delta T cells from blood. The receptor set was obtained from a child younger than 10 born to a mother with Toxoplasma gondii infection during pregnancy, either congenitally infected or uninfected (not recorded which).

Concerning this clone: TCRdb assigns this DNA the protein of a much larger clone, which departs from its translation at residue 2; this likely reflects a read error, and the protein shown comes from translating the DNA. This chain links TRGV3 with TRGJ1 or TRGJ2. This CDR3 is built from 15 residues. Germline CDR1 reads VTNTFY; CDR2 reads YDVSTARD (reference sequence). CDR3 sequence: CTTWDRSLNYYKKLF. The CDR3 DNA sequence: TGTACCACCTGGGACAGGTCCCTGAATTATTATAAGAAACTCTTT.

With respect to this clone: The mismatch at residue 6 between this DNA's translation and the TCRdb protein of a much larger clone likely reflects a read error; the protein shown is translated from the DNA. V and J are TRGV3 and TRGJ1 or TRGJ2. The CDR3 has 15 residues. Germline values: CDR1 VTNTFY, CDR2 YDVSTARD (reference sequence). The V and J ends lost 3 bases and 0 bases, in that order; junction bases with no gene match: 8. The CDR3 loop reads CATWDGSLNYYKKLF. CDR3 DNA sequence: TGTGCCACCTGGGACGGGTCCCTGAATTATTATAAGAAACTCTTT.

This clone was seen only a few times. The protein in TCRdb stems from a much larger clone and differs at residue 4 from this DNA's translation, likely a read error; here the protein is translated from the DNA. The chain joins TRGV9 to TRGJP. Looked up from germline, CDR1 is GITISATS and CDR2 is ISYDGTV (reference sequence). There are 15 residues in the CDR3. The CDR3 loop reads CALCEVQLGKKIKVF. The CDR3 bases are TGTGCCTTGTGTGAGGTGCAGTTGGGCAAAAAAATCAAGGTATTT.

Worth noting for this clone: The limits of the CDR3 on the DNA are not certain, so only TCRdb's listed CDR3 is given. The J gene is TRGJ1 or TRGJ2, the V gene TRGV10. TRGV10 is an ORF, and what it does is uncertain. The CDR3 length equals 15 residues, ends included. CDR3 residues: CTTVLRGIRVEEKLF.

Worth noting for this clone: The amino acid sequence in TCRdb belongs to a much larger clone and departs from this DNA's translation at residue 4, likely a sequencing read error; the sequence shown is translated from the DNA. The rearrangement joins TRGV3 to TRGJ1 or TRGJ2. CDR1 is VTNTFY and CDR2 is YDVSTARD in the germline V gene (reference sequence). This CDR3 is 15 amino acids long. For the CDR3, the DNA is TGTGCCACCTGTGACAGGTCCCTGAATTATTATAAGAAACTCTTT. Amino acids: CATCDRSLNYYKKLF.

On this clone itself: This may come from a read error, since a much larger clone is one base off. Other DNA sequences from this sample encode an identical CDR3 as well. This sequence joins TRGV4 and TRGJP2. This CDR3 has 20 residues. With 5 bases clipped from V and 0 bases from J, the junction kept 21 bases outside the gene matches. Germline V gives CDR1 EGSTGY, CDR2 YDSYTSSV. The CDR3 coding sequence is TGTGCCACCTGGGTCGAGAGCTCCCGCCTAATCGATAGTAGTGATTGGATCAAGACGTTT. It is translated as CATWVESSRLIDSSDWIKTF.

Concerning this clone: The TCRdb protein, from a much larger clone, departs from this DNA's translation at residue 5, likely by read error; the protein shown derives from the DNA. The gene calls are TRGV4 and TRGJ1 or TRGJ2. Germline-derived CDR1 and CDR2 are EGSTGY and YDSYTSSV. The CDR3 is 12 amino acids. The CDR3 sequence is CATWYGYYKKLF. In DNA, the CDR3 is TGTGCCACCTGGTATGGGTATTATAAGAAACTCTTT.

Worth noting for this clone: The TCRdb protein comes from a much larger clone and disagrees with this DNA's translation at residues 4 and 5, likely due to a read error; the protein given here is derived from the DNA. The genes are TRGV4 and TRGJ1 or TRGJ2. V lost 8 bases, J lost 0 bases, and 1 base stayed unmatched. The CDR3 sequence is 11 residues long. Germline V gives CDR1 EGSTGY, CDR2 YDSYTSSV. Here the CDR3 DNA reads TGTGCCACCTCGAATTATTATAAGAAACTCTTT. Encoded protein: CATSNYYKKLF.

Note on this clone: A far larger clone is off by one base, so a read error is likely. The chain links TRGV9 to TRGJ1 or TRGJ2. V shed 3 bases and J 1 base; nucleotides not matched to a gene: 24. Germline values: CDR1 GITISATS, CDR2 ISYDGTV (reference sequence). The CDR3 covers 20 residues. Written as DNA, the CDR3 is TGTGCCTTGTGGGAGTTGCTAGTTGTTTTTCCAAGGCGTAATTATTATAAGAAACTCTTT. Translating gives CALWELLVVFPRRNYYKKLF.

This clone is termed large. A single base separates this from a much larger clone, so it may be a read error. The chain uses TRGV9 and TRGJP. Germline loops: CDR1 GITISATS, CDR2 ISYDGTV (reference sequence). CDR3 size: 16 residues. The ends lost 0 bases at V and 5 bases at J; junction bases unmatched: 1. The CDR3 spells CALWEVEELGKKIKVF. Written as DNA, the CDR3 is TGTGCCTTGTGGGAGGTGGAAGAGTTGGGCAAAAAAATCAAGGTATTT.

This clone is hyperexpanded within its sample. The sample holds other DNA sequences that translate to the same CDR3. The gene calls are TRGV3 and TRGJ1 or TRGJ2. Per germline, CDR1 VTNTFY and CDR2 YDVSTARD (reference sequence). The CDR3 is 11 residues long. V lost 6 bases to trimming and J lost 8 bases; unmatched junction nucleotides: 7. The chain's CDR3 is CATWSPNKKLF. CDR3 DNA sequence: TGTGCCACCTGGTCCCCTAATAAGAAACTCTTT.

Turning to this clone: TCRdb assigns this DNA the protein of a much larger clone, which departs from its translation at residue 10; this likely reflects a read error, and the protein shown comes from translating the DNA. The rearrangement joins TRGV9 to TRGJP. Per the germline V gene, CDR1 is GITISATS and CDR2 is ISYDGTV (reference sequence). The CDR3 totals 16 residues. CDR3 coding DNA: TGTGCCTTGTGGGAGGTGCAAGAGTTGGACAAAAAAATCAAGGTATTT. Amino acids: CALWEVQELDKKIKVF.

This clone was counted between two and nine times. The TCRdb protein, from a much larger clone, departs from this DNA's translation at residue 5, likely by read error; the protein shown derives from the DNA. The rearrangement links TRGV3 to TRGJ1 or TRGJ2. CDR1 VTNTFY and CDR2 YDVSTARD come from the germline V gene (reference sequence). The CDR3 is 15 residues long. CDR3 loop: CATWHRSLNYYKKLF. CDR3 coding DNA: TGTGCCACCTGGCACAGGTCCCTGAATTATTATAAGAAACTCTTT.

About this clone: This sequence is one base from a far larger clone and is likely a read error. Other DNA sequences in this specimen translate into the identical CDR3. The chain uses TRGV9 and TRGJP. Losses at the gene ends were 1 base for V and 8 bases for J; bases not matched to a gene: 2. The CDR3 has 15 amino acids. CDR1 and CDR2 from the germline V gene are GITISATS and ISYDGTV (reference sequence). For the CDR3, the DNA is TGTGCCTTGTGGGAGGTACAGTTGGGCAAAAAAATCAAGGTATTT. Its translation: CALWEVQLGKKIKVF.

This clone was detected a few times. A far larger clone is just one base off, so this is likely a read error. At the DNA level, this CDR3 is encoded by other sequences in the same sample as well. V gene TRGV3 combines with J gene TRGJ1 or TRGJ2. The V segment lost 0 bases and the J segment 0 bases; nucleotides outside the gene matches: 5. The CDR3 consists of 15 residues. The V gene's germline CDR1 is VTNTFY and CDR2 YDVSTARD (reference sequence). CDR3 in DNA: TGTGCCACCTGGGACAGGTCGCTGAATTATTATAAGAAACTCTTT. It yields the protein CATWDRSLNYYKKLF.

This clone ranks as hyperexpanded. The chain employs TRGV5 and TRGJ1 or TRGJ2. This CDR3 region has 11 residues. Losses at the gene ends were 3 bases for V and 11 bases for J; bases not matched to a gene: 7. From germline, CDR1 is VINAFY and CDR2 YDVSNSKD. This CDR3 is CATWDLREKLF. CDR3 DNA sequence: TGTGCCACCTGGGACCTCCGGGAGAAACTCTTT.

Note on this clone: The protein that TCRdb holds for this DNA derives from a much larger clone and differs from the translated DNA at residue 6, which likely indicates a read error; the protein shown here is translated from the DNA. This chain joins TRGV4 and TRGJ1 or TRGJ2. J was trimmed by 4 bases and V by 3 bases; bases with no gene match: 3. This CDR3 region has 12 residues. CDR1 is EGSTGY, CDR2 YDSYTSSV, per germline. As DNA, the CDR3 is TGTGCCACCTGGGATTGGTATTATAAGAAACTCTTT. It yields the protein CATWDWYYKKLF.

This clone was counted only a few times. It differs at one base from a far larger clone, so likely a read error. J is TRGJ1 or TRGJ2 and V is TRGV9. Germline CDR1 is GITISATS and CDR2 is ISYDGTV (reference sequence). With V trimmed by 10 bases and J by 3 bases, 9 bases remained unmatched. The CDR3 sequence is 12 residues long. Written as DNA, the CDR3 is TGTGCCTTATGGAAAATTTATTATAAGAAACTCTTT. This encodes CALWKIYYKKLF.

Concerning this clone: TCRdb's protein for this DNA is that of a much larger clone and differs from the translation at residue 4, likely a read error; the protein shown is the DNA translation. The chain uses TRGV8 and TRGJP2. Germline trimming cut 7 bases from V and 6 bases from J; bases unmatched to any gene: 8. Germline V gene lookup returns CDR1 VENAVY and CDR2 YDSYNSRV. This CDR3 is built from 13 residues. CDR3 amino acids: CATCACCDWIKTF. The CDR3 DNA reads as TGTGCCACCTGTGCGTGTTGTGATTGGATCAAGACGTTT.

Comments on this clone: The protein TCRdb lists belongs to a much larger clone and differs from this DNA's translation at residue 3, which points to a read error; the protein shown is made from the DNA. The V call is TRGV9, the J call TRGJP. The CDR3 loop spans 16 amino acids. Germline-derived CDR1 and CDR2 are GITISATS and ISYDGTV (reference sequence). The CDR3 region has the DNA TGTGCCTCGTGGGAGGTGCAAGAGTTGGGCAAAAAAATCAAGGTATTT. Its translation is CASWEVQELGKKIKVF.

This clone was seen only a few times. The protein held in TCRdb is that of a much larger clone and does not match this DNA's translation at residue 5, likely because of a read error; the protein shown is translated from the DNA. V usage is TRGV10 and J usage is TRGJ1 or TRGJ2. TRGV10 is an ORF, and what it does is uncertain. The CDR3 is made up of 10 amino acids. The V segment lost 8 bases and the J segment 9 bases; nucleotides outside the gene matches: 5. The CDR3 loop reads CAAWGPKKLF. DNA for the CDR3: TGTGCTGCGTGGGGGCCTAAGAAACTCTTT.

This clone is termed medium-sized. A far larger clone differs by one base, so this is likely a read error. V and J are TRGV9 and TRGJP. The CDR3 has 15 residues. CDR1 and CDR2 (germline): GITISATS, ISYDGTV (reference sequence). The CDR3 loop reads CAVWEVQLGKKIKVF. The CDR3 coding sequence is TGTGCCGTGTGGGAGGTGCAGTTGGGCAAAAAAATCAAGGTATTT.

As for this clone: The protein TCRdb gives is from a much larger clone and does not agree with this DNA's translation at residue 8, likely a read error; the protein shown here comes from the DNA. The chain employs TRGV4 and TRGJ1 or TRGJ2. The CDR3 is 11 amino acids. Germline V gene data show CDR1 as EGSTGY and CDR2 as YDSYTSSV. CDR3 nucleotide sequence: TGTGCCACCTGGGATTATTATAACAAACTCTTT. The encoded protein is CATWDYYNKLF.

In the case of this clone: This DNA translates differently at residue 9 from the TCRdb protein, which is that of a much larger clone; a read error is likely, and the protein shown is the DNA's own translation. V gene TRGV10 combines with J gene TRGJ1 or TRGJ2. TRGV10 falls under the ORF class, with uncertain function. The length of the CDR3 is 11 residues. CDR3 DNA sequence: TGTGCTGCGTGGAATTATTATAAGAACCTCTTT. This codes for CAAWNYYKNLF.

For this clone: The protein TCRdb lists belongs to a much larger clone and differs from this DNA's translation at residue 9, which points to a read error; the protein shown is made from the DNA. The rearrangement joins TRGV9 to TRGJP. Germline V lookup: CDR1 GITISATS, CDR2 ISYDGTV (reference sequence). The CDR3 runs to 15 residues. The CDR3 sequence: CALWEVQLCKKIKVF. The CDR3 region has the DNA TGTGCCTTGTGGGAGGTGCAGTTGTGCAAAAAAATCAAGGTATTT.

Of note for this clone: The TCRdb record carries a much larger clone's protein, which differs from this DNA's translation at residue 8; a read error is the likely cause, and the protein listed here is the DNA translation. This sequence joins TRGV9 and TRGJP. CDR3 length: 16 residues. Germline CDR1 is GITISATS and CDR2 is ISYDGTV (reference sequence). DNA for the CDR3: TGTGCCTTGTGGGAGGTGCAAGATTTGGGCAAAAAAATCAAGGTATTT. It specifies CALWEVQDLGKKIKVF.

On this clone: TCRdb lists the protein of a much larger clone for this DNA, which differs at residue 8, so this is likely a read error; the protein given here is translated from the DNA itself. The chain employs TRGV10 and TRGJP1. TRGV10 is treated as an ORF (open reading frame) with a function not yet certain. The CDR3 length is 13 residues. The CDR3 DNA sequence: TGTGCTGCGTGGGATACCACTTGTTGGTTCAAGATATTT. Residues: CAAWDTTCWFKIF.

This clone is classed as hyperexpanded. This sequence joins TRGV3 and TRGJ1 or TRGJ2. The CDR3 is 12 amino acids. Trimming removed 4 bases from V and 8 bases from J; junction bases left unmatched: 8. Germline lookup yields CDR1 VTNTFY and CDR2 YDVSTARD (reference sequence). The CDR3 nucleotides are TGTGCCACCTGGGAGGGGCCGGATAAGAAACTCTTT. Translating gives CATWEGPDKKLF.

Remarks on this clone: This DNA translates differently at residue 13 from the TCRdb protein, which is that of a much larger clone; a read error is likely, and the protein shown is the DNA's own translation. The chain uses TRGV9 and TRGJP. From germline, CDR1 is GITISATS and CDR2 ISYDGTV (reference sequence). CDR3 size: 16 residues. In DNA, the CDR3 is TGTGCCTTGTGGGAGGTGCAAGAGTTGGGCAAAAAAAGCAAGGTATTT. Its translation: CALWEVQELGKKSKVF.

This clone is judged large. The chain recombines TRGV10 with TRGJ1 or TRGJ2. TRGV10 is an ORF; its function is uncertain. V was clipped by 8 bases and J by 1 base; unmatched bases: 0. CDR3 length equals 11 residues. The CDR3 loop is CAAWNYYKKLF. CDR3 coding DNA: TGTGCTGCGTGGAATTATTATAAGAAACTCTTT.

Concerning this clone itself: TCRdb has a much larger clone's protein, which differs at residue 5 from the translation of this DNA, likely because of a read error; what is shown is the protein translated from the DNA. V usage is TRGV5P and J usage is TRGJ1 or TRGJ2. TRGV5P is an annotated pseudogene. CDR3 length equals 15 residues. In DNA form, the CDR3 reads TGTGCCACCTGGGGCAGGTCCCTGAATTATTATAAGAAACTCTTT. Residues: CATWGRSLNYYKKLF.